This is a list of T cell receptor beta chains from one sample in a study of monozygotic twins with inflammatory bowel disease. One entry per CDR3 protein, without DNA, is what TCRdb gives after re-calling the 5' RACE reads. This repertoire includes some 150,000 distinct CDR3 sequences. The sequencing input was blood. The receptors originated from a human donor with ulcerative colitis or Crohn's disease, or a healthy co-twin of an affected twin (not recorded which). Each CDR3 is given with its conserved first and last residue.

v_call	j_call	cdr3_aa
TRBV27	TRBJ1-5	CASSFCYDPGQVQYSNQPQHF
TRBV14	TRBJ1-2	CASSQVPGIDYGYTF
TRBV5-1	TRBJ2-3	CASGPLVRTDTQYF
TRBV19	TRBJ1-5	CASTPLREGENQPQHF
TRBV6-2/TRBV6-3	TRBJ1-1	CASSFGTGFEAFF
TRBV7-2	TRBJ2-6	CASSRDNSGANVLTF
TRBV13	TRBJ2-7	CASSFWSTGNSYEQYF
TRBV4-3	TRBJ2-3	CASSPSLAGPPDTQYF
TRBV19	TRBJ1-1	CASSNIVNTEAFF
TRBV20-1	TRBJ2-7	CSAREGSEQYF
TRBV15	TRBJ2-3	CATSRDTDTQYF
TRBV27	TRBJ2-1	CASSLLTGRLGGGQFF
TRBV20-1	TRBJ1-2	CSATPLGGFWDYGYTF
TRBV15	TRBJ2-1	CATSREEDSALAGLEQFF
TRBV20-1	TRBJ2-5	CSARDIGRETQYF
TRBV7-8	TRBJ2-7	CASSLGSGKQYF
TRBV20-1	TRBJ1-5	CSGEGRGGQPQHF
TRBV5-1	TRBJ2-2	CASSPRTRAGGELFF
TRBV6-1	TRBJ2-7	CASSEGLRDSLNF
TRBV7-7	TRBJ2-1	CASSLGGLADEQFF
TRBV5-1	TRBJ2-7	CASSWGSPRITGEQYF
TRBV20-1	TRBJ2-1	CSGHGHYNEQFF